One and the same sample provided the 21 T cell receptor beta chains below, sequenced in a study of response to subunit inactivated influenza vaccine (dated by TCRdb to 2016 to 2018). The library was prepared using RT-PCR. Sequencing used an Illumina HiSeq 2500. TCRdb cleaned the public reads at Q25 with fastp, built clones with MiXCR and kept in-frame beta chains. Identical CDR3 proteins give one entry, which carries the most common genes and DNA. Across this sample there are roughly 630,000 distinct CDR3 sequences, with around 15% seen only once. 6.5% to 8% of the sample comes from the top ten. Source: PBMCs from blood, taken around 15 days before vaccination. All receptors derive from a man aged 50 to 60 who received an inactivated influenza vaccine. Donor details come from another sample of the same person, matched by shared clones.

The gene calls are TRBV27 and TRBJ1-6; possible D gene TRBD1, 5 bases. This CDR3 is 16 amino acids long. CDR1 and CDR2 from the germline V gene are MNHEY and SMNVEV (reference sequence). Trimming pared 3 bases from V and 0 bases from J, leaving 9 bases between. The CDR3 nucleotides are TGTGCCAGCAGTTTGGGGCCAGCCTCCTATAATTCACCCCTCCACTTT. Protein product: CASSLGPASYNSPLHF.

This chain joins TRBV20-1 and TRBJ2-5; TRBD2 agrees at 8 bases. Trimming at V came to 3 bases and at J to 5 bases, leaving 11 bases not matched to a gene. CDR3 length equals 15 residues. The germline V gene has CDR1 DFQATT and CDR2 SNEGSKA (reference sequence). The CDR3 region is CSASVAGGRGETQYF. DNA for the CDR3: TGCAGTGCTAGTGTTGCGGGGGGCCGAGGGGAGACCCAGTACTTC.

This clonotype was found a few times. This chain uses TRBV2 with TRBJ2-5, with 10 bases matching TRBD1. The V gene's germline CDR1 is SNHLY and CDR2 FYNNEI. This CDR3 is 15 amino acids long. Unmatched junction bases numbered 8, after V lost 7 bases and J lost 3 bases. As DNA, the CDR3 is TGTGCCAGCACTGGACAGACAGGGGGCGAAGAGACCCAGTACTTC. This sequence encodes CASTGQTGGEETQYF.

The chain recombines TRBV4-1 with TRBJ2-2; 8 bases line up with TRBD1. Looked up from germline, CDR1 is MGHRA and CDR2 is YSYEKL. V dropped 0 bases and J dropped 6; count of bases not matched to a gene: 9. The CDR3 length is 17 residues. The CDR3 nucleotides are TGCGCCAGCAGCCAAGAAGGGCAGGGGGCATCTGCCGGGGAGCTGTTTTTT. Translated, it gives CASSQEGQGASAGELFF.

The rearrangement joins TRBV5-1 to TRBJ2-5; 8 bases line up with TRBD1. The ends lost 2 bases at V and 4 bases at J; junction bases unmatched: 13. CDR1 and CDR2 from the germline V gene are SGHRS and YFSETQ. The CDR3 runs to 17 residues. In nucleotides, the CDR3 is TGCGCCAGCAGCTTAAACCCAACGACAGGGGATTTAGAGACCCAGTACTTC. Protein product: CASSLNPTTGDLETQYF.

This clonotype occurred a few times. The V call is TRBV6-5, the J call TRBJ1-6; no clear D gene. Germline lookup yields CDR1 MNHEY and CDR2 SVGAGI. This CDR3 has 14 amino acids. Trimming took off 2 bases at V and 7 bases at J, with 9 bases between the two ends. CDR3 residues: CASSYTDRNSPLHF. In DNA form, the CDR3 reads TGTGCCAGCAGTTACACTGACCGGAATTCACCCCTCCACTTT.

The chain recombines TRBV28 with TRBJ2-5; D not resolved. The CDR3 loop spans 12 amino acids. Per the germline V gene, CDR1 is MDHEN and CDR2 is SYDVKM. The ends were cut back, 5 bases at V and 5 bases at J, with 9 bases in the middle. The CDR3 loop is CASSNSVETQYF. The CDR3 DNA follows: TGTGCCAGCAGTAATTCAGTGGAGACCCAGTACTTC.

The chain combines TRBV12-3 or TRBV12-4 with TRBJ2-7; TRBD1 matches 9 bases. V was clipped by 6 bases and J by 0 bases; unmatched bases: 6. The length of the CDR3 is 15 residues. CDR3 sequence reads: CASRGTGPNSYEQYF. For the CDR3, the DNA is TGTGCCAGCAGGGGGACAGGGCCCAACTCCTACGAGCAGTACTTC.

The V and J genes are TRBV28 and TRBJ2-1, with 7 bases identical to TRBD1. The CDR3 extends over 14 amino acids. Germline-derived CDR1 and CDR2 are MDHEN and SYDVKM. Losses at the gene ends were 7 bases for V and 4 bases for J; bases not matched to a gene: 7. In nucleotides, the CDR3 is TGTGCCAGCATCGGGACAGCAGAATACAATGAGCAGTTCTTC. Amino acid sequence: CASIGTAEYNEQFF. The whole variable domain, remainder taken from reference TRBV28 and TRBJ2-1, is DVKVTQSSRYLVKRTGEKVFLECVQDMDHENMFWYRQDPGLGLRLIYFSYDVKMKEKGDIPEGYSVSREKKERFSLILESASTNQTSMYLCASIGTAEYNEQFFGPGTRLTVL.

The chain recombines TRBV2 with TRBJ1-4; a weak D match, TRBD1 (6 bases). This CDR3 region has 15 residues. V was clipped by 5 bases and J by 7 bases, with 17 bases between them. From germline, CDR1 is SNHLY and CDR2 FYNNEI. The CDR3 DNA is TGTGCCAGCAGTTCCCCTGGGGGGCTAAGTGAAAAACTGTTTTTT. Its protein product is CASSSPGGLSEKLFF.

The chain links TRBV7-9 to TRBJ2-7, with 9 bases lining up with TRBD1. Per the germline V gene, CDR1 is SEHNR and CDR2 is FQNEAQ (reference sequence). The length of the CDR3 is 15 residues. The trim removed 4 bases at V and 0 bases at J, leaving 4 bases unmatched. The CDR3 loop reads CASSSGQGRSYEQYF. CDR3 in DNA: TGTGCCAGCAGCTCGGGACAGGGCCGCTCCTACGAGCAGTACTTC.

This clonotype was found many times. The chain couples TRBV5-4 to TRBJ2-6; D is perhaps TRBD2 (5 bases). This CDR3 is built from 19 residues. With 1 base removed from V and 5 bases from J, the gap between germline ends came to 22 bases. Per the germline V gene, CDR1 is SGHNT and CDR2 is YYREEE (reference sequence). As DNA, the CDR3 is TGTGCCAGCAGCTTGTACAGCGGTCGAGGCCCCGGGAGGGCCAACGTCCTGACTTTC. Protein sequence: CASSLYSGRGPGRANVLTF.

This clonotype was seen only a few times. V is TRBV19 and J is TRBJ2-1; TRBD2 aligns across 14 bases. V trimming: 1 base; J trimming: 9 bases; junction bases outside the gene matches: 11. CDR1 LNHDA and CDR2 SQIVND come from the germline V gene (reference sequence). The length of the CDR3 is 18 residues. Here the CDR3 reads CASSIGRLAGGPGSEQFF. The CDR3, as DNA: TGTGCCAGTAGTATAGGTAGACTAGCGGGAGGGCCAGGGAGTGAGCAGTTCTTC.

This clonotype came up a few times. This chain joins TRBV12-3 or TRBV12-4 and TRBJ2-6; D remains unclear. Between the trimmed V and J ends, which lost 3 bases and 0 bases, there was a span of 6 bases. This CDR3 comprises 15 residues. CDR3 protein: CASSFAYSGANVLTF. The CDR3 DNA follows: TGTGCCAGCAGTTTCGCGTACTCTGGGGCCAACGTCCTGACTTTC.

This clonotype has a count of ten or more. J is TRBJ2-1 and V is TRBV7-8; TRBD2 agrees at 14 bases. V shed 5 bases and J 4 bases; nucleotides not matched to a gene: 1. The CDR3 contains 15 residues. CDR1 SGHVS and CDR2 FQNEAQ come from the germline V gene. The CDR3 nucleotides are TGTGCCAGCAGCCGGACTAGCGGGAGGTACAATGAGCAGTTCTTC. Translated, it gives CASSRTSGRYNEQFF.

Only a few counts were recorded for this clonotype. The CDR3 coding sequence is TGTGCCAGCATAATCCGGGACAGTCGTTACGAGCAGTACTTC. Protein: CASIIRDSRYEQYF. This chain uses TRBV12-3 or TRBV12-4 with TRBJ2-7; 7 bases match TRBD1. The CDR3 loop spans 14 amino acids. J lost 4 bases, V lost 7 bases, and 10 bases had no gene match.

This chain links TRBV15 with TRBJ2-3, with D perhaps matching TRBD2 (7 bases). The V gene's germline CDR1 is LNHNV and CDR2 YYDKDF (reference sequence). The V end lost 0 bases, the J end lost 3 bases, and 19 bases lay between the germline ends. The length of the CDR3 is 18 residues. In nucleotides, the CDR3 is TGTGCCACCAGCAGAGATTATCGGGGGGCAATTAGTACAGATACGCAGTATTTT. It translates to CATSRDYRGAISTDTQYF. The complete variable domain, with remaining parts taken from reference TRBV15 and TRBJ2-3, reads DAMVIQNPRYQVTQFGKPVTLSCSQTLNHNVMYWYQQKSSQAPKLLFHYYDKDFNNEADTPDNFQSRRPNTSFCFLDIRSPGLGDTAMYLCATSRDYRGAISTDTQYFGPGTRLTVL.

The rearrangement links TRBV7-9 to TRBJ2-3; TRBD2 aligns across 7 bases. The length of the CDR3 is 16 residues. Trimming at V came to 5 bases and at J to 2 bases, leaving 10 bases not matched to a gene. Germline CDR1 and CDR2: SEHNR and FQNEAQ (reference sequence). The DNA for the CDR3 is TGTGCCAGCAGCCTTTCAGGGAGGGTAGTCACAGATACGCAGTATTTT. This translates into CASSLSGRVVTDTQYF.

This chain uses TRBV6-5 with TRBJ1-1; D possibly corresponds to TRBD1 (5 bases). V dropped 3 bases and J dropped 1 base, with 12 bases sitting between them. Germline CDR1 MNHEY, CDR2 SVGAGI. CDR3 length: 15 amino acids. The CDR3, as DNA: TGTGCCAGCAGTTATACGAGGGGCCAGAACACTGAAGCTTTCTTT. Translating it yields CASSYTRGQNTEAFF.

The CDR3 loop reads CASSAGQTYNSPLHF. CDR3 nucleotide sequence: TGTGCCAGCAGCGCGGGACAGACATATAATTCACCCCTCCACTTT. The chain links TRBV7-8 to TRBJ1-6; 7 nucleotides align to TRBD1. V lost 5 bases to trimming and J lost 4 bases; unmatched junction nucleotides: 5. In germline, CDR1 is SGHVS, CDR2 FQNEAQ. The CDR3 totals 15 residues.

The chain recombines TRBV27 with TRBJ2-3; 10 bases align to TRBD2. J gave up 2 bases and V 3 bases, and 14 bases lay outside the gene matches. The germline gives CDR1 MNHEY, CDR2 SMNVEV (reference sequence). This CDR3 region has 19 residues. CDR3 bases: TGTGCCAGCAGTTTCCGCCCTCTACTAGCGGGACTGAACACAGATACGCAGTATTTT. Encoded protein: CASSFRPLLAGLNTDTQYF.